What follows are 6 T cell receptor beta chains derived from one specimen sequenced in a study of T cells expressing NK-cell markers. TCRdb reprocessed the 5' RACE reads, with one entry per CDR3 protein and no DNA. This sample contains about 160,000 distinct CDR3 sequences. Sample: blood T cells: a sorted CD56 or NKG2C T cell subset, CD4+ or CD8+ T cells, or bulk PBMC T cells (not recorded which). These receptors all come from a woman aged 18 to 69 in good health.

J is TRBJ2-7 and V is TRBV5-1; the D call from TCRdb, TRBD1, cannot be confirmed without DNA. The CDR3 spans 15 residues. Germline assignment: CDR1 SGHRS and CDR2 YFSETQ. The CDR3 protein is CASSSGQALSYEQYF.

The chain carries TRBV12-3 or TRBV12-4 and TRBJ2-1. The CDR3 covers 12 residues. The CDR3 spells CASSLTGNEQFF.

V is TRBV12-3 or TRBV12-4 and J is TRBJ2-7; TCRdb lists TRBD2, though no DNA is available to test this call. This CDR3 has 13 amino acids. The CDR3 protein is CASRGTATYEQYF.

The chain couples TRBV19 to TRBJ2-1; TCRdb returns TRBD2, unconfirmable since there is no DNA. This CDR3 region has 14 residues. Germline V gives CDR1 LNHDA, CDR2 SQIVND (reference sequence). CDR3 region: CASKTRRETDEQFF.

Its frequency marks this clonotype as large. J is TRBJ2-2 and V is TRBV3-1; TCRdb gives TRBD1 as the D gene, but with no DNA this cannot be confirmed. Germline assignment: CDR1 LGHDT and CDR2 YNNKEL (reference sequence). This CDR3 contains 16 residues. CDR3 sequence: CASSLPGGANTGELFF.

This rearrangement joins TRBV18 to TRBJ2-1. Germline loops: CDR1 KGHSH, CDR2 LQKENI. The CDR3 is made up of 16 amino acids. The CDR3: CASSPTPIKSPNEQFF. The variable domain in full, with the rest retrieved from reference TRBV18 and TRBJ2-1, is NAGVMQNPRHLVRRRGQEARLRCSPMKGHSHVYWYRQLPEEGLKFMVYLQKENIIDESGMPKERFSAEFPKEGPSILRIQQVVRGDSAAYFCASSPTPIKSPNEQFFGPGTRLTVL.